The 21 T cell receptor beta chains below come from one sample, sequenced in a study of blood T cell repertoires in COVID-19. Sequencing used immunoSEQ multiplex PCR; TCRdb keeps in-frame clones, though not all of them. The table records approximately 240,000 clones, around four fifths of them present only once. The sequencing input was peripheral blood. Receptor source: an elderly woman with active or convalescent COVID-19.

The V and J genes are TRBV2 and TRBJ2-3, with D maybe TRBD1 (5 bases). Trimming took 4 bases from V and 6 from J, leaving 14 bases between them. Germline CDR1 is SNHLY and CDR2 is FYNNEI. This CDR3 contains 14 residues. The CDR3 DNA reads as TGTGCCAGCAGTGGTAGTAGGGGTTGGGATACGCAGTATTTT. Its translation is CASSGSRGWDTQYF.

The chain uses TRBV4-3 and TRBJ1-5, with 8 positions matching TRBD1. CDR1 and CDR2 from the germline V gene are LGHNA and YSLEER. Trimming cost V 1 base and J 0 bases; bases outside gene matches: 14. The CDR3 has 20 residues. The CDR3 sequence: CASSQGPGQGGDYSNQPQHF. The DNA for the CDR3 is TGCGCCAGCAGCCAAGGTCCAGGACAGGGAGGCGATTATAGCAATCAGCCCCAGCATTTT.

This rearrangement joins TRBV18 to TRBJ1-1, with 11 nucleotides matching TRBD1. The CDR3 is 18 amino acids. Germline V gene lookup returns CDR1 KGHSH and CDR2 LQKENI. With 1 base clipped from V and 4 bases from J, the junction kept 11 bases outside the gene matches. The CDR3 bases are TGTGCCAGCTCACCACTCAGGACAGGGGGCAGGAAGGCCACTGAAGCTTTCTTT. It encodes CASSPLRTGGRKATEAFF. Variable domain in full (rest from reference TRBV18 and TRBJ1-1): NAGVMQNPRHLVRRRGQEARLRCSPMKGHSHVYWYRQLPEEGLKFMVYLQKENIIDESGMPKERFSAEFPKEGPSILRIQQVVRGDSAAYFCASSPLRTGGRKATEAFFGQGTRLTVV.

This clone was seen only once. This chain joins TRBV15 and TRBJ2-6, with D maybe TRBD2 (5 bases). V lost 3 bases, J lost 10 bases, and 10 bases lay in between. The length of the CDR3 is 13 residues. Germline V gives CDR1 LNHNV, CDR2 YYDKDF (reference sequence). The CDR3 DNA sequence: TGTGCCACCAGCAGGGTTTCGGGGAACGTCCTGACTTTC. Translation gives CATSRVSGNVLTF.

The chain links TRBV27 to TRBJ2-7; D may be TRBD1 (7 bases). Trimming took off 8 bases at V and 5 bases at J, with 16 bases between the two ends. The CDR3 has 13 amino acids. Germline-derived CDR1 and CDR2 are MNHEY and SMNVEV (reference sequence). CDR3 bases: TGTGCCAGCCAGGGGGGCCCCTTAGACGAGCAGTACTTC. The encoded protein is CASQGGPLDEQYF.

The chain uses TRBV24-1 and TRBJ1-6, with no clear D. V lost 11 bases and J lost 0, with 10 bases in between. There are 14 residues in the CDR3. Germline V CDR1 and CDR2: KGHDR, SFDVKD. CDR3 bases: TGTGCCAGCCTAGGGAGCTCCTATAATTCACCCCTCCACTTT. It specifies CASLGSSYNSPLHF.

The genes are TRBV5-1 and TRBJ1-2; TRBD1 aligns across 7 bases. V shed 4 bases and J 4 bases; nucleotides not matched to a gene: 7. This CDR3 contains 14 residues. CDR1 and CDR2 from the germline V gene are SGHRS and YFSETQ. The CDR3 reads CASSDQQGSYGYTF. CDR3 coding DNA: TGCGCCAGCAGCGATCAACAGGGGTCCTATGGCTACACCTTC.

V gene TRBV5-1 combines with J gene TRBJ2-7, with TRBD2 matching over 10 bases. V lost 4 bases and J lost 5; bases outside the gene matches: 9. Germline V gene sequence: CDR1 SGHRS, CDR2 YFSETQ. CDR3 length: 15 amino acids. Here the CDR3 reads CASSTMPAGGNEQYF. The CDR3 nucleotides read TGCGCCAGCAGCACAATGCCAGCGGGAGGGAACGAGCAGTACTTC.

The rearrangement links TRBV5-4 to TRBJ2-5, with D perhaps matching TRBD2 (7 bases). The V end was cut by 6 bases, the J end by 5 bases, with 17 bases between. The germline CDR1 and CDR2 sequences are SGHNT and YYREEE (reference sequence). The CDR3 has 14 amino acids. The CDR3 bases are TGTGCCAGCACTCCAACGGGGGGCTTGGAGACCCAGTACTTC. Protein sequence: CASTPTGGLETQYF. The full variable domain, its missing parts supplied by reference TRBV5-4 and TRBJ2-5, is ETGVTQSPTHLIKTRGQQVTLRCSSQSGHNTVSWYQQALGQGPQFIFQYYREEENGRGNFPPRFSGLQFPNYSSELNVNALELDDSALYLCASTPTGGLETQYFGPGTRLLVL.

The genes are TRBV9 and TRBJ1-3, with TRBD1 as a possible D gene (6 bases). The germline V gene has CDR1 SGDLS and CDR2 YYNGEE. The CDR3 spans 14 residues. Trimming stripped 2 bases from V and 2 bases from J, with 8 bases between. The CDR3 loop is CASSVGAAGNTIYF. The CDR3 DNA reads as TGTGCCAGCAGCGTGGGGGCGGCTGGAAACACCATATATTTT.

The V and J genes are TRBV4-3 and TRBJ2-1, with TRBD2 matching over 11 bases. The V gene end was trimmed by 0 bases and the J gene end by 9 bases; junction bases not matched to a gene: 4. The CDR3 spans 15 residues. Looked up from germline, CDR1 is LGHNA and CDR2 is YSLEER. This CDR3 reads CASSQELAGGREQFF. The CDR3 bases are TGCGCCAGCAGCCAAGAGCTAGCGGGAGGTCGTGAGCAGTTCTTC.

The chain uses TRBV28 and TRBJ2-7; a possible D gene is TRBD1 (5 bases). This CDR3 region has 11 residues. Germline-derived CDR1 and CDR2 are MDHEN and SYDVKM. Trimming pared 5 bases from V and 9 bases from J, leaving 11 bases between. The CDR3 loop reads CASSGAVGQYF. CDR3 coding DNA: TGTGCCAGCAGTGGGGCGGTAGGGCAGTACTTC.

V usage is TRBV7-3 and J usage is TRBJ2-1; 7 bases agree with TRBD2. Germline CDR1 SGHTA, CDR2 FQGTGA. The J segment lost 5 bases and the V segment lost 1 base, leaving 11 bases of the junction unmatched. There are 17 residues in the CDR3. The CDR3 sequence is CASSLIASWTSDNEQFF. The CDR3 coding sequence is TGTGCCAGCAGCTTAATAGCGTCGTGGACTAGTGACAATGAGCAGTTCTTC.

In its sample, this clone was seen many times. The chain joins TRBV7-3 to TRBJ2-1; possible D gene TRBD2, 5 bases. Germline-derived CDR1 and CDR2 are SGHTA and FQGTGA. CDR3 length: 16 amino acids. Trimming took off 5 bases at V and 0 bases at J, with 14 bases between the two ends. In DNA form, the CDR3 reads TGTGCCAGCAGCCCCATGGGTGGGAGCTCCTACAATGAGCAGTTCTTC. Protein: CASSPMGGSSYNEQFF.

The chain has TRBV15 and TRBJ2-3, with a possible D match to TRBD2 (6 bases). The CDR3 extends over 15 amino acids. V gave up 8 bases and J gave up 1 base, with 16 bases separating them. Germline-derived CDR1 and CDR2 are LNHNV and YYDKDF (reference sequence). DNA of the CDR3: TGTGCCACCCTTCTAGGGAGGTCGGGCACAGATACGCAGTATTTT. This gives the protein CATLLGRSGTDTQYF.

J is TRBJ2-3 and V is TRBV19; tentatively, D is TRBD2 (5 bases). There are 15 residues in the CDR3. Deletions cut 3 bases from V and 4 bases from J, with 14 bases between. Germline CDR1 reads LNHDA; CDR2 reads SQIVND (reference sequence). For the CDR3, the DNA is TGTGCCAGTAGTATGTTCACCCCCGGGGCAGATACGCAGTATTTT. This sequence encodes CASSMFTPGADTQYF.

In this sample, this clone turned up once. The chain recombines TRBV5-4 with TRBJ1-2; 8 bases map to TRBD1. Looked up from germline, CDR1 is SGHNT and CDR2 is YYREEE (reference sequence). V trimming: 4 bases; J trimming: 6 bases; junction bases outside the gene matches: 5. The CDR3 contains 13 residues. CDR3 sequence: CASSLTGADGYTF. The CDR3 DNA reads TGTGCCAGCAGCCTGACAGGGGCCGATGGCTACACCTTC.

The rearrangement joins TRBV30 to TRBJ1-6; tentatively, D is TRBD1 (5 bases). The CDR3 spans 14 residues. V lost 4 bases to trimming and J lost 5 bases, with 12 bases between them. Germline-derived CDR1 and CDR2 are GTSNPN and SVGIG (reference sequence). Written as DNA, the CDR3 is TGTGCCTGGACCCAAGGGGCCCATAATTCACCCCTCCACTTT. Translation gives CAWTQGAHNSPLHF.

The DNA of the CDR3 is TGTGCCAGCTCCTATTCGGGACAGGGGACAGATACGCAGTATTTT. It translates to CASSYSGQGTDTQYF. The chain joins TRBV18 to TRBJ2-3; 10 bases align to TRBD1. In germline, CDR1 is KGHSH, CDR2 LQKENI. J was trimmed by 3 bases and V by 6 bases; bases with no gene match: 6. The CDR3 has 15 residues.

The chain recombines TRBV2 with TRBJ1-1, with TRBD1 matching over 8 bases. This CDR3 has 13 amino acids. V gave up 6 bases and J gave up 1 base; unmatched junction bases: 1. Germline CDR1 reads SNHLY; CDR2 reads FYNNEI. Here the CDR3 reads CASRGQGNTEAFF. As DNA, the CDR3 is TGTGCCAGCAGAGGACAGGGGAACACTGAAGCTTTCTTT.

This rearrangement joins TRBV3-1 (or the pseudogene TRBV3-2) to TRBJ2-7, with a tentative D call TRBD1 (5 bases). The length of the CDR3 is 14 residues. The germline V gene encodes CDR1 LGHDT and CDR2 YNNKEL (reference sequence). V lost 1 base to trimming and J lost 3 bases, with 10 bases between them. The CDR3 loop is CASSQGQWYYEQYF. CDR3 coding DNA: TGTGCCAGCAGCCAAGGACAGTGGTACTACGAGCAGTACTTC.